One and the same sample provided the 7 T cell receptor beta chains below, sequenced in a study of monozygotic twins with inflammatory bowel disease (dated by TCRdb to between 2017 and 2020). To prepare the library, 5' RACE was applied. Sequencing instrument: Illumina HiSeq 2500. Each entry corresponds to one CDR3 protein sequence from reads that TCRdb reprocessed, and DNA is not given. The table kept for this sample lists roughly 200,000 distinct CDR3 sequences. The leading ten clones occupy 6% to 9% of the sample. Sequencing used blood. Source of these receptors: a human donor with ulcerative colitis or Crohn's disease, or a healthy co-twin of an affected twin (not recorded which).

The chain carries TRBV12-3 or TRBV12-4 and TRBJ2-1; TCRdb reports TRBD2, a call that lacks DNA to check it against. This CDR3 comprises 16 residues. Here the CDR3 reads CASSTWTSGSYNEQFF.

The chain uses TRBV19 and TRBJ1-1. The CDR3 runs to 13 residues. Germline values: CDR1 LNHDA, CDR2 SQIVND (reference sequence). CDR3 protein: CASSIMQRTEAFF. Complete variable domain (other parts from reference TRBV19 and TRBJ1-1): DGGITQSPKYLFRKEGQNVTLSCEQNLNHDAMYWYRQDPGQGLRLIYYSQIVNDFQKGDIAEGYSVSREKKESFPLTVTSAQKNPTAFYLCASSIMQRTEAFFGQGTRLTVV.

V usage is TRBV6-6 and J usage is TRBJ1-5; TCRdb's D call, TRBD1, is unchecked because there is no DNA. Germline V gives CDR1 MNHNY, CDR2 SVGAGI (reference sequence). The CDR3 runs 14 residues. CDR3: CASIEVGGHQPQHF.

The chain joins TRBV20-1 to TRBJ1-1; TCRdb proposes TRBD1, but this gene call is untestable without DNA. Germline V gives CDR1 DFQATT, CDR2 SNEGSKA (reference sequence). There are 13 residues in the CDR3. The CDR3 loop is CSARVPDREIAFF.

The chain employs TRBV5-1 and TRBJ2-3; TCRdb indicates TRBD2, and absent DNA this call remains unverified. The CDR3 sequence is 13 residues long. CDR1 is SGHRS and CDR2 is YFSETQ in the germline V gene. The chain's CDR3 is CASSALGADTQYF.

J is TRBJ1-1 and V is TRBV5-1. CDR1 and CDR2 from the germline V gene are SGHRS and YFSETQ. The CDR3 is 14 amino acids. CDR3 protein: CASSFDDRNTEAFF.

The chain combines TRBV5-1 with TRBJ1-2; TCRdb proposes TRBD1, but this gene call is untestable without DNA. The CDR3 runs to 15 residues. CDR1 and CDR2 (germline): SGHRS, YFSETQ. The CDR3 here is CASSPTGGPNYGYTF. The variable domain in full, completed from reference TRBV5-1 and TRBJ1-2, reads KAGVTQTPRYLIKTRGQQVTLSCSPISGHRSVSWYQQTPGQGLQFLFEYFSETQRNKGNFPGRFSGRQFSNSRSEMNVSTLELGDSALYLCASSPTGGPNYGYTFGSGTRLTVV.